This TCR beta chain was observed in a study of CD8 T cells in Susac syndrome. Notes on the study in general: The study's TCR sequencing and HLA analysis covered a relatively small number of individuals, and the study acknowledged this.

Regarding this clonotype: Its matching antigen is unknown.

In germline, CDR1 is SEHNR, CDR2 FQNEAQ (reference sequence). Trimming left V 7 bases short and J 3 bases short, with 10 bases between. There are 13 residues in the CDR3. Random hexamers served to reverse transcribe roughly 0.5 to 1 ug RNA. It was immunoSEQ multiplex PCR that amplified TCR beta CDR3 across 54 Vbeta and 13 Jbeta. TCRdb used MiXCR to reprocess the immunoSEQ multiplex PCR reads, holding one entry per CDR3 protein. The sample includes tens of thousands of distinct CDR3 sequences, about 93% of them seen just once. CD8+ and CD4+ T cells from blood underwent TCR beta sequencing, which was carried out in a high-throughput format. TEMRA cells were FACS-enriched, with CD8+ and CD4+ T cells isolated negatively.

This TCR was recovered from a human donor in good health. This sequence joins TRBV7-9 and TRBJ2-1; D remains unclear. The sequencing input was CD8+ T cells from PBMCs. CDR3 bases: TGTGCCAGCACCGAGGACGGCTACAATGAGCAGTTCTTC. It is translated as CASTEDGYNEQFF.